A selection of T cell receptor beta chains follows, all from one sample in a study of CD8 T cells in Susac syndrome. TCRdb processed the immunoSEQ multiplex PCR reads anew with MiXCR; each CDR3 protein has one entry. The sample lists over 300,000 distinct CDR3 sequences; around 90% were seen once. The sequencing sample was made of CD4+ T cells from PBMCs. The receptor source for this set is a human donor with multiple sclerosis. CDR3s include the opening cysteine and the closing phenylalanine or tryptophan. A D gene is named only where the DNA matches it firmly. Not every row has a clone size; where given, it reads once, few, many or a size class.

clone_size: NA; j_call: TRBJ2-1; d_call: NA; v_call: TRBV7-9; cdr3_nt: TGTGCCGTGCGTTACAATGAGCAGTTCTTC; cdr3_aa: CAVRYNEQFF
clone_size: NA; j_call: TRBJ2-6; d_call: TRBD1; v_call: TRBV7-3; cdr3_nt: TGTGCCAGCAGCCTTGGGACAGGTGGGGCCAACGTCCTGACTTTC; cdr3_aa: CASSLGTGGANVLTF
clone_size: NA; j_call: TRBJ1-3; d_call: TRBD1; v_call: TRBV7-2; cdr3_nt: TGTGCCAGCAGCTCTGACAGGGGGCACACCATATATTTT; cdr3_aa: CASSSDRGHTIYF
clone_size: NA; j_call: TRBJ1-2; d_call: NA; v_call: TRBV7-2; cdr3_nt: TGTGCCAGCAGCTTTGTCCCCCTATTAAGAGGCGCTAACTATGGCTACACCTTC; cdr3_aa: CASSFVPLLRGANYGYTF
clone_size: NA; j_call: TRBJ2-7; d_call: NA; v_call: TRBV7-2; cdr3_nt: TGTGCCAGCAGCTCAGGGCTCCCTAGCTACGAGCAGTACTTC; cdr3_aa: CASSSGLPSYEQYF
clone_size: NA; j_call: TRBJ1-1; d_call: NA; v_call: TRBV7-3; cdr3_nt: TGTGCCAGCAGCTTACTGGTGGCGGCTTACACTGAAGCTTTCTTT; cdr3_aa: CASSLLVAAYTEAFF
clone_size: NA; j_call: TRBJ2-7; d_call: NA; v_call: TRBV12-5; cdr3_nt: TGTGCTAGTGGTTTGGGGGAAGGGCAGTACTTC; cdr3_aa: CASGLGEGQYF
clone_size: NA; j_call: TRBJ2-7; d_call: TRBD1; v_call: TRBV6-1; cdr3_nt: TGTGCCAGCAGTTCCTGGGACAGGGGGCTCAACGAGCAGTACTTC; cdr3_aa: CASSSWDRGLNEQYF
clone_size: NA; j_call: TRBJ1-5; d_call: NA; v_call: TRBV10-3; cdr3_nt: TGTGCCATCAGTGGGTTCAATCAGCCCCAGCATTTT; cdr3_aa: CAISGFNQPQHF
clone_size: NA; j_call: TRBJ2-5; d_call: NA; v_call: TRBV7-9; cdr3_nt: TGTGCCAGCAGCTTAGTGGGCAGGATGGAGGAGACCCAGTACTTC; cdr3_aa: CASSLVGRMEETQYF
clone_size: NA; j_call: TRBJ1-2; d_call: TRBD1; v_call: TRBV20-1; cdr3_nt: TGCAGTGCTAGTGGGGAAGGGGGCAGGGTGTCGATCGACTATGGCTACACCTTC; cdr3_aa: CSASGEGGRVSIDYGYTF
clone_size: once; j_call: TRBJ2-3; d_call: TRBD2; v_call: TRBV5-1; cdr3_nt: TGCGCCAGCAGTGGGGGCCAGGGACTAGCGGGGATCACAGATACGCAGTATTTT; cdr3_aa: CASSGGQGLAGITDTQYF
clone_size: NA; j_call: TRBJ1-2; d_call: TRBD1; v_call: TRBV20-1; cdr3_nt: TGCAGTGCTAGCCCCGGGACAGGGCCCTATGGCTACACCTTC; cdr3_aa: CSASPGTGPYGYTF
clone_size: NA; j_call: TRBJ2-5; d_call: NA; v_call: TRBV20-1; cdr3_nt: TGCAGTGCTGAAAGACTACTCCAAGAGACCCAGTACTTC; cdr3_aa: CSAERLLQETQYF
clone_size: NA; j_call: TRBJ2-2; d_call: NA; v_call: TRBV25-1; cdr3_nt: TGTGCCAGCAGCGCACAGGGCCCCGGGGAGCTGTTTTTT; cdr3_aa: CASSAQGPGELFF
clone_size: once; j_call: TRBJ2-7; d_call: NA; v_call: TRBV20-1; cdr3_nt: TGCAGTGTCAGACTTGATATCAGATACGAGCAGTACTTC; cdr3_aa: CSVRLDIRYEQYF
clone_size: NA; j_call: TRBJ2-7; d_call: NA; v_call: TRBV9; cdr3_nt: TGTGCCAGCAGCGCCGAGGGGGGATCGGCGTACGAGCAGTACTTC; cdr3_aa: CASSAEGGSAYEQYF
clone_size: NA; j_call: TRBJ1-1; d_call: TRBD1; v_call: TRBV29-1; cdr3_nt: TGCAGCGTTGTTCGAGGGGGCGGTTTTACGAACACTGAAGCTTTCTTT; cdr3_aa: CSVVRGGGFTNTEAFF
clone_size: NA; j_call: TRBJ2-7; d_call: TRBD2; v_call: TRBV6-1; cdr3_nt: TGTGCCAGCAGTGAAGAGACTAGCGGGAAAAGGAGTGAGCAGTACTTC; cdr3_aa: CASSEETSGKRSEQYF
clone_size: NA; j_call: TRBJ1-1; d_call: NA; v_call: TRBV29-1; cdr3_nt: TGCAGCGGGCAGGGTGGGAACACTGAAGCTTTCTTT; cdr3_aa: CSGQGGNTEAFF
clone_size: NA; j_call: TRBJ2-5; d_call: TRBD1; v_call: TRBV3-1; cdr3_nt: TGTGCCAGCAGCCGCTACCTGGGACAGGACCAAGAGACCCAGTACTTC; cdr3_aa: CASSRYLGQDQETQYF
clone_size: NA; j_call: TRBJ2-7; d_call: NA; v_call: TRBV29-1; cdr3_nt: TGCAGCGTTGAATGGGGGGTGGGCTACGAGCAGTACTTC; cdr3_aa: CSVEWGVGYEQYF
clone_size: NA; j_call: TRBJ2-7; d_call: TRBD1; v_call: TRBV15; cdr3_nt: TGTGCCACCAGCAGACAGGACAGGGGCTACGAGCAGTACTTC; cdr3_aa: CATSRQDRGYEQYF
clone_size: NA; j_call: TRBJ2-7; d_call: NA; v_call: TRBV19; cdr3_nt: TGTGCCAGTTCGGAGGGGGGCACTTTTCGGGAGCAGTACTTC; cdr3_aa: CASSEGGTFREQYF
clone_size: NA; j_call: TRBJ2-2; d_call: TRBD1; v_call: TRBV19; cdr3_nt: TGTGCCAGTAGTTCCCGGACAGGGCCGAACACCGGGGAGCTGTTTTTT; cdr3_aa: CASSSRTGPNTGELFF
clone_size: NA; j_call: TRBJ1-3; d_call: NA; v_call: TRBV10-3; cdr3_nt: TGTGCCATCGGGGCGGGGTCCTCTGGAAACACCATATATTTT; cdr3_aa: CAIGAGSSGNTIYF
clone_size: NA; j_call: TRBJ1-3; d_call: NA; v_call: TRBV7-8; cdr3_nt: TGTGCCAGCAGCGCAACCCGCAGGGTTACTGGAAACACCATATATTTT; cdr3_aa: CASSATRRVTGNTIYF
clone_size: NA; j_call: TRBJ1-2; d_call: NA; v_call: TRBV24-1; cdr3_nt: TGTGCCACCAGTGACGCGCGGGGCGAAGGCGGCTACACCTTC; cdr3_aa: CATSDARGEGGYTF
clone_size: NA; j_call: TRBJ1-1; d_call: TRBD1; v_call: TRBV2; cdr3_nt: TGTGCCAGCATGACAGGGGGGAACACTGAAGCTTTCTTT; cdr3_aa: CASMTGGNTEAFF
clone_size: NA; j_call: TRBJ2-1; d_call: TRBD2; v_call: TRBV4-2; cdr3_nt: TGTGCCAGCAGCCAAGAACTAGCGGGAGGGCCGAGTGAGCAGTTCTTC; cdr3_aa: CASSQELAGGPSEQFF
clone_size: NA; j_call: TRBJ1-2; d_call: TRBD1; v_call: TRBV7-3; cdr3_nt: TGTGCCAGCAGCTTAGGTTCCGGACAGGGGGCTAACTATGGCTACACCTTC; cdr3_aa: CASSLGSGQGANYGYTF
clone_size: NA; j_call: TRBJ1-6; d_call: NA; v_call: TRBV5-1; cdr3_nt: TGCGCCAGCAGCGCGGGAGGGGAGAATTCACCCCTCCACTTT; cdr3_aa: CASSAGGENSPLHF
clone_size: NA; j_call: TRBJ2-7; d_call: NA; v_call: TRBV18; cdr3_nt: TGTGCCAGCTCACCGGTCGGAATATCCGAGCAGTACTTC; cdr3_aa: CASSPVGISEQYF
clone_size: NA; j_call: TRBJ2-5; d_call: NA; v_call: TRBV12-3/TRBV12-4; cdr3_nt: TGTGCCAGCAGCCCGGGACGGCAAGAGACCCAGTACTTC; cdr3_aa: CASSPGRQETQYF
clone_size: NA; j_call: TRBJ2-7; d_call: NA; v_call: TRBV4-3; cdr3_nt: TGCGCCAGCAGCCAAGAAAGCGTTGGTGCCTACGAGCAGTACTTC; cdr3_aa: CASSQESVGAYEQYF
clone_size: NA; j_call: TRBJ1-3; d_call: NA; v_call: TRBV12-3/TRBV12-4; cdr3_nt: TGTGCCAGCAGTTTAGCAGGGGACCCCTCTGGAAACACCATATATTTT; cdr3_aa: CASSLAGDPSGNTIYF
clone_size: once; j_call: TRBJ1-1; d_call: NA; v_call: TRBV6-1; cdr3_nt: TGTGCCACCTCCTCTATAAGCGGGGGGCAGAACACTGAAGCTTTCTTT; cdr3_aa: CATSSISGGQNTEAFF
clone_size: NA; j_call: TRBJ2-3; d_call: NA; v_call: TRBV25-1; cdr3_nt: TGTGCCAGCAGTGAAAGGGGGGCCCAACGTCTCGATACGCAGTATTTT; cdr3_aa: CASSERGAQRLDTQYF
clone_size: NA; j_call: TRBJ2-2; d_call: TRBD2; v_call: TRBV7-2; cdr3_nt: TGTGCCAGCAGCCGATATAGCGGGAGGGCGGGCACCGGGGAGCTGTTTTTT; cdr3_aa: CASSRYSGRAGTGELFF
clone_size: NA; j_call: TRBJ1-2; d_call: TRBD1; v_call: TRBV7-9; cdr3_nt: TGTGCCAGCAGCTTAAGCTTTACGACAGGGGAAGGCTACACCTTC; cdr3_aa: CASSLSFTTGEGYTF
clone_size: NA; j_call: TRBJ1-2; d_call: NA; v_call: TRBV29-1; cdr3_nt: TGCAGCGCCGGACAGATCTATGGCTACACCTTC; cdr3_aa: CSAGQIYGYTF
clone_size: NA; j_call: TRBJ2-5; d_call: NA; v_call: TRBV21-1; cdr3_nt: TGTGCCAGCAGCAAGTTGGAGTCGCAAGAGACCCAGTACTTC; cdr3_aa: CASSKLESQETQYF
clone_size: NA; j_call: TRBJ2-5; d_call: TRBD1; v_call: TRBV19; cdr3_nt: TGTGCCAGTAGTACGGGACAGGGGGGCCGGGCAGAGACCCAGTACTTC; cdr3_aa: CASSTGQGGRAETQYF
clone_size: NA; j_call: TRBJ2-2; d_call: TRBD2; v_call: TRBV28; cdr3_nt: TGTGCCAGCAGTGTAACAGCGGGAGGGCCCGGGGAGCTGTTTTTT; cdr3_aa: CASSVTAGGPGELFF
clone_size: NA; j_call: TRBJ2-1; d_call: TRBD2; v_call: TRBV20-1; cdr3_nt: TGCAGTGCTAGGACTAGCGGGAGTGTCATCTACAATGAGCAGTTCTTC; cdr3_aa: CSARTSGSVIYNEQFF
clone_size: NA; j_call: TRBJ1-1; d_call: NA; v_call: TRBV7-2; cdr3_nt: TGTGCCAGCAGCCCCTGGACAGCGAACACTGAAGCTTTCTTT; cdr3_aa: CASSPWTANTEAFF
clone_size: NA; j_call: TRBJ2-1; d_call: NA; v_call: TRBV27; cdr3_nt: TGTGCCAGCAGTCACGCCTACAATGAGCAGTTCTTC; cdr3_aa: CASSHAYNEQFF
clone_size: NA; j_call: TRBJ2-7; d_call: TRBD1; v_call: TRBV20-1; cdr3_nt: TGCAGTGCTTCCCGGACAGGGGGCCGATACGAGCAGTACTTC; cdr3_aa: CSASRTGGRYEQYF
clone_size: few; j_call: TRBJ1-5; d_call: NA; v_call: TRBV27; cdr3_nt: TGTGCCAGCAGTTTGGAGAGGAATCAGCCCCAGCATTTT; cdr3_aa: CASSLERNQPQHF
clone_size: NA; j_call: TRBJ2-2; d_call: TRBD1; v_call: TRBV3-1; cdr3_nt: TGTGCCAGCAGCCCCCGCGGGACAGGGAACACCGGGGAGCTGTTTTTT; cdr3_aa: CASSPRGTGNTGELFF
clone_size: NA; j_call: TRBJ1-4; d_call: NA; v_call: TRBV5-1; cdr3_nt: TGCGCCAGCAGCTTGAGGGGTGGAGGGCGTGAAAAACTGTTTTTT; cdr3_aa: CASSLRGGGREKLFF
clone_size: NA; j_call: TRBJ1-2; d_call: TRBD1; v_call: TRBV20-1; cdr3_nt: TGCAGTGCTTCCCACAGGGGCGCTTATGGCTACACCTTC; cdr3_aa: CSASHRGAYGYTF